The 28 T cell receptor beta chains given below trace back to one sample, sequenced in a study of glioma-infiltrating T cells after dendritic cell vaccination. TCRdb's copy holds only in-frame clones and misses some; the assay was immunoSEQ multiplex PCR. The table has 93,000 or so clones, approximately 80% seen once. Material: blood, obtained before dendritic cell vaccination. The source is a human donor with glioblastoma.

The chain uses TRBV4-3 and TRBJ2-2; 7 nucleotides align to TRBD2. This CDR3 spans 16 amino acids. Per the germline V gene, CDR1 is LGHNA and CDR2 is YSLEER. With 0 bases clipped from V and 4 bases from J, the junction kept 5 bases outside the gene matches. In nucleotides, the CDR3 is TGCGCCAGCAGCCAAGAAGCGGGGTGGAGCACCGGGGAGCTGTTTTTT. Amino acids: CASSQEAGWSTGELFF.

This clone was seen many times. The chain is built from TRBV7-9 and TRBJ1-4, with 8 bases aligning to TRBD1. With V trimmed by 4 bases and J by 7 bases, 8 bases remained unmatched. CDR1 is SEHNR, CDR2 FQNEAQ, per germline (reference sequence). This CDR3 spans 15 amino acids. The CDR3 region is CASSSAGGWVEKLFF. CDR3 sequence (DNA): TGTGCCAGCAGCTCAGCAGGGGGCTGGGTTGAAAAACTGTTTTTT.

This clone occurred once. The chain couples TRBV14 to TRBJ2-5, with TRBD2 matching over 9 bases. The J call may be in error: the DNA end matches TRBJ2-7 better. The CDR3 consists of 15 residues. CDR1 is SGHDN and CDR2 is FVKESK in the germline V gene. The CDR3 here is CASSQGLADVYEQYF. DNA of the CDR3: TGTGCCAGCAGCCAAGGACTAGCGGACGTCTACGAGCAGTACTTC.

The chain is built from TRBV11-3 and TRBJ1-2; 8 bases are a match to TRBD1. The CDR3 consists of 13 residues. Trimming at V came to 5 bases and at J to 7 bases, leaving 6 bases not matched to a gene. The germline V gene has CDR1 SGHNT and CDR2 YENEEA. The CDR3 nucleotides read TGTGCCAGCAGCGCCGGGACAGGAATTGGCTACACCTTC. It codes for CASSAGTGIGYTF.

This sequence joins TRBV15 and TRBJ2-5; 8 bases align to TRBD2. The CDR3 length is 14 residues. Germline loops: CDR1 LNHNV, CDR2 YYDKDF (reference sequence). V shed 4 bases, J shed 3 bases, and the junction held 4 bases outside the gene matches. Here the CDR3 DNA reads TGTGCCACCAGCAAGACTAGCGCTAAAGAGACCCAGTACTTC. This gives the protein CATSKTSAKETQYF. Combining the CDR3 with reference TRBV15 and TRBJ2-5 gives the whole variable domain DAMVIQNPRYQVTQFGKPVTLSCSQTLNHNVMYWYQQKSSQAPKLLFHYYDKDFNNEADTPDNFQSRRPNTSFCFLDIRSPGLGDTAMYLCATSKTSAKETQYFGPGTRLLVL.

The CDR3 DNA reads as TGCGCCAGCAGCCGGATTCCGTCCACAGGGGTCGGTGGGGCCAACGTCCTGACTTTC. Translated, it gives CASSRIPSTGVGGANVLTF. The rearrangement uses TRBV23-1 and TRBJ2-6, with 7 bases that match TRBD1. TRBV23-1 is identified as an open reading frame with a role that is uncertain. This CDR3 contains 19 residues. V was pared by 6 bases and J by 3 bases, with 17 bases of the junction left unmatched.

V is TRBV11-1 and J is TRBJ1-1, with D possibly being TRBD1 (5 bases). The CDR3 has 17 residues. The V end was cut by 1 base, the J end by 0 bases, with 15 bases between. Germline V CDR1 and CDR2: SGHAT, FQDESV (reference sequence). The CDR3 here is CASSLEYSGVLNTEAFF. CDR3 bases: TGTGCCAGCAGCTTAGAGTATTCGGGGGTGCTGAACACTGAAGCTTTCTTT.

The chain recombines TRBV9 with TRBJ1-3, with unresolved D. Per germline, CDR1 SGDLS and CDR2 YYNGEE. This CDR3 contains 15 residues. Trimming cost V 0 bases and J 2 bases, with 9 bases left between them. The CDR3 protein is CASSVGSGTGNTIYF. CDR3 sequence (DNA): TGTGCCAGCAGCGTAGGTTCGGGTACTGGAAACACCATATATTTT.

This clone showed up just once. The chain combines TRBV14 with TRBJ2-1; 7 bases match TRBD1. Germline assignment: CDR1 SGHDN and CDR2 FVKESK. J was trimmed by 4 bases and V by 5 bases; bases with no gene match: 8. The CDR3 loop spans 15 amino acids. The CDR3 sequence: CASSSRDSRYNEQFF. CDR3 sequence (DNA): TGTGCCAGCAGCTCCCGGGACAGCAGATACAATGAGCAGTTCTTC. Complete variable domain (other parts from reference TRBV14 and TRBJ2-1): EAGVTQFPSHSVIEKGQTVTLRCDPISGHDNLYWYRRVMGKEIKFLLHFVKESKQDESGMPNNRFLAERTGGTYSTLKVQPAELEDSGVYFCASSSRDSRYNEQFFGPGTRLTVL.

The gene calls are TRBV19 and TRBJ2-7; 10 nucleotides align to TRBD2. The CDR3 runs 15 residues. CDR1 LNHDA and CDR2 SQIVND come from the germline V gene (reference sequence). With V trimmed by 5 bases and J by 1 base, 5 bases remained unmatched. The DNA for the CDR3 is TGTGCCAGTAGTCTACCGGGACTAGCGTCCTACGAGCAGTACTTC. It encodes CASSLPGLASYEQYF. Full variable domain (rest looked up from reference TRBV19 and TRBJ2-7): DGGITQSPKYLFRKEGQNVTLSCEQNLNHDAMYWYRQDPGQGLRLIYYSQIVNDFQKGDIAEGYSVSREKKESFPLTVTSAQKNPTAFYLCASSLPGLASYEQYFGPGTRLTVT.

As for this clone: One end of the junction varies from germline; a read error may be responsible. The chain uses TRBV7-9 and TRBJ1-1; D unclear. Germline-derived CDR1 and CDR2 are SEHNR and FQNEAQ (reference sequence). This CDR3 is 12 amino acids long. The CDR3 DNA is TGTGCAAGCAAGCCGAGGATGACTGAAGCTTTCTTT. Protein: CASKPRMTEAFF.

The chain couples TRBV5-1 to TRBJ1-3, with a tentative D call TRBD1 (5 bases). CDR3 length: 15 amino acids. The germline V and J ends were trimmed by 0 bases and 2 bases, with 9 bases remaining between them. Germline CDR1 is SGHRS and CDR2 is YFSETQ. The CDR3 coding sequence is TGCGCCAGCAGCTTGGCTGGGGGGACTGGAAACACCATATATTTT. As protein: CASSLAGGTGNTIYF.

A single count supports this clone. CDR3 in DNA: TGTGCCAGCAGCTTAGCCGGGACAGGGGAGTTTGGCTACACCTTC. Translation: CASSLAGTGEFGYTF. The chain joins TRBV7-8 to TRBJ1-2; 10 positions match TRBD1. V lost 0 bases, J lost 7 bases, and 5 bases stayed unmatched. Per germline, CDR1 SGHVS and CDR2 FQNEAQ. This CDR3 contains 15 residues.

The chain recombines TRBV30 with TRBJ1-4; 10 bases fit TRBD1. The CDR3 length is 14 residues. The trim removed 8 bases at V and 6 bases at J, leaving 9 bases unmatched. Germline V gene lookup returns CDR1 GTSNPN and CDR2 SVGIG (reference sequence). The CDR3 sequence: CASSRGTGDEKLFF. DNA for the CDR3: TGTGCCAGCAGTCGCGGGACAGGGGATGAAAAACTGTTTTTT.

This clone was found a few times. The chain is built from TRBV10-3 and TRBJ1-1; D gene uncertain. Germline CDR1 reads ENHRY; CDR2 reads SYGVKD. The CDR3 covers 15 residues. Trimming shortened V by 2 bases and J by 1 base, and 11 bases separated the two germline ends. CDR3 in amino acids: CAISEVGRPNTEAFF. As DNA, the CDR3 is TGTGCCATCAGTGAGGTGGGCAGGCCGAACACTGAAGCTTTCTTT.

CDR3 region: CASSEGGGYTF. The CDR3 DNA follows: TGTGCCAGCAGCGAAGGGGGTGGCTACACCTTC. V and J are TRBV7-2 and TRBJ1-2; possible D gene TRBD1, 6 bases. The CDR3 is 11 amino acids. V was pared by 5 bases and J by 7 bases, with 8 bases between. CDR1 and CDR2 (germline): SGHTA, FQGNSA.

The CDR3 DNA follows: TGCGCCAGCAGCCCGGGGGGGACCCAGTACTTC. It specifies CASSPGGTQYF. V usage is TRBV4-1 and J usage is TRBJ2-5, with TRBD2 identical over 7 bases. The ends lost 4 bases at V and 7 bases at J; junction bases unmatched: 0. Germline CDR1 is MGHRA and CDR2 is YSYEKL. The CDR3 sequence is 11 residues long.

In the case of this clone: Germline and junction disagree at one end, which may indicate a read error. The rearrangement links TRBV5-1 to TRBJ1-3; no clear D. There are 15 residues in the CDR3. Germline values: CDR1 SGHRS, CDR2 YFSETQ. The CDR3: CAGSLSGSKGNTIYF. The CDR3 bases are TGCGCCGGCAGCTTGTCTGGTAGTAAGGGAAACACCATATATTTT.

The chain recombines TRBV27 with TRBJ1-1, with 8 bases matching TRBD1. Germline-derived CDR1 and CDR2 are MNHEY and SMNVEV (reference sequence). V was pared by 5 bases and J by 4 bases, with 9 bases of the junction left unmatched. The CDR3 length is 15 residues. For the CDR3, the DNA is TGTGCCAGCAGTGACAAGACAGGGGTGGGCACTGAAGCTTTCTTT. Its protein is CASSDKTGVGTEAFF.

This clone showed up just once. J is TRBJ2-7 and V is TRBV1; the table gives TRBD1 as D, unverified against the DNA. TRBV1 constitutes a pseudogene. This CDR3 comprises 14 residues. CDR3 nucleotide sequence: TGCACCAGCAGCCGACAGGGGGCCGCCTACGAGCAGTACTTC. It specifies CTSSRQGAAYEQYF.

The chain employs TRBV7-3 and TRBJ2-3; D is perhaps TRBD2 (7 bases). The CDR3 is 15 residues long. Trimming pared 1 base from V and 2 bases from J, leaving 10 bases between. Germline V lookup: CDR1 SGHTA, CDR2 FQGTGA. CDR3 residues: CASSLRRGATDTQYF. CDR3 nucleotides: TGTGCCAGCAGCTTAAGACGGGGGGCCACAGATACGCAGTATTTT. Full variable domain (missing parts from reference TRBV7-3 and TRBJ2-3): GAGVSQTPSNKVTEKGKYVELRCDPISGHTALYWYRQSLGQGPEFLIYFQGTGAADDSGLPNDRFFAVRPEGSVSTLKIQRTERGDSAVYLCASSLRRGATDTQYFGPGTRLTVL.

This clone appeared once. This CDR3 reads CASQGRSGHLTDTQYF. In DNA, the CDR3 is TGTGCCAGCCAGGGGAGATCGGGACACCTCACAGATACGCAGTATTTT. The chain couples TRBV19 to TRBJ2-3; D is possibly TRBD1 (6 bases). The ends were cut back, 9 bases at V and 2 bases at J, with 21 bases in the middle. Per the germline V gene, CDR1 is LNHDA and CDR2 is SQIVND (reference sequence). This CDR3 has 16 amino acids.

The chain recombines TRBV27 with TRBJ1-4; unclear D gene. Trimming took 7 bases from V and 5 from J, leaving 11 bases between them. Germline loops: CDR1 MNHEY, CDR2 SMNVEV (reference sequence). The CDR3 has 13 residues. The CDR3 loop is CASMARLNEKLFF. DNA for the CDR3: TGTGCCAGCATGGCCAGATTAAATGAAAAACTGTTTTTT.

CDR3 amino acids: CASSQDRSGTVNEKLFF. In nucleotides, the CDR3 is TGCGCCAGCAGCCAAGATAGATCGGGGACAGTGAATGAAAAACTGTTTTTT. The J gene is TRBJ1-4, the V gene TRBV4-1, with TRBD1 matching 7 bases. CDR1 is MGHRA and CDR2 is YSYEKL in the germline V gene. The V gene end was trimmed by 0 bases and the J gene end by 5 bases; junction bases not matched to a gene: 9. This CDR3 has 17 amino acids.

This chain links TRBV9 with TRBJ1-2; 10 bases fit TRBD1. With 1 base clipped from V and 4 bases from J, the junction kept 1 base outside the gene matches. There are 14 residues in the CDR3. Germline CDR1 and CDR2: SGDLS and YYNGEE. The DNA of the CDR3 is TGTGCCAGCAGCGTAAGGACAGGGGGCTATGGCTACACCTTC. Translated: CASSVRTGGYGYTF.

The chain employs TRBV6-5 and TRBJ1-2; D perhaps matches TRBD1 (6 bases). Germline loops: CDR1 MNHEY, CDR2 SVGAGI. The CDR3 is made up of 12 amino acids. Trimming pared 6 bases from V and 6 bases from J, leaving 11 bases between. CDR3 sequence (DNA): TGTGCCAGCAGACAGGGAGATCATGGCTACACCTTC. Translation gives CASRQGDHGYTF.

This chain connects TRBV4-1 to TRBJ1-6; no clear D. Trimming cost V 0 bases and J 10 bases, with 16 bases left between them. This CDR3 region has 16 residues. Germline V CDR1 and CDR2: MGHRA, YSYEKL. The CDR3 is CASSQDGLSVNSPLHF. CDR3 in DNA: TGCGCCAGCAGCCAAGATGGTTTGTCGGTGAACTCACCCCTCCACTTT.

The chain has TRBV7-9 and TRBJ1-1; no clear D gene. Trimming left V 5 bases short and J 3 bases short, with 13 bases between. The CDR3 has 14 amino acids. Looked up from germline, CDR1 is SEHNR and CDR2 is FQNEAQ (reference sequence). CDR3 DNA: TGTGCCAGCAGCCTGCGGGCCGAGGACACTGAAGCTTTCTTT. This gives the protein CASSLRAEDTEAFF.